These 9 T cell receptor beta chains were all obtained from the same sample, sequenced in a study of shared clonotypes between healthy human individuals. Method: immunoSEQ multiplex PCR; TCRdb's copy keeps in-frame clones and lacks some. The sample holds about 1.1 million clones; approximately 80% are singletons and the top ten take about 0.52%. Source material: memory CD4+ T cells from PBMCs. Subset: CD45RA-negative fraction. These receptors came from a man younger than 35 in good health. Some clones in this sample may be carry-over from other donors' samples.

The chain carries TRBV15 and TRBJ1-1; 7 positions agree with TRBD1. The germline gives CDR1 LNHNV, CDR2 YYDKDF (reference sequence). The V segment lost 0 bases and the J segment 3 bases; nucleotides outside the gene matches: 7. The CDR3 covers 16 residues. DNA of the CDR3: TGTGCCACCAGCAGAGATATGGGGACAGCCTACACTGAAGCTTTCTTT. Residues: CATSRDMGTAYTEAFF. The complete variable domain, with remaining parts taken from reference TRBV15 and TRBJ1-1, reads DAMVIQNPRYQVTQFGKPVTLSCSQTLNHNVMYWYQQKSSQAPKLLFHYYDKDFNNEADTPDNFQSRRPNTSFCFLDIRSPGLGDTAMYLCATSRDMGTAYTEAFFGQGTRLTVV.

This chain connects TRBV28 to TRBJ1-5, with TRBD1 matching 7 bases. This CDR3 is 16 amino acids long. The V gene's germline CDR1 is MDHEN and CDR2 SYDVKM. V was clipped by 4 bases and J by 2 bases; unmatched bases: 8. The CDR3 is CASSSGTVLRNQPQHF. The CDR3 DNA sequence: TGTGCCAGCAGTTCCGGGACAGTGTTACGCAATCAGCCCCAGCATTTT.

V gene TRBV19 combines with J gene TRBJ1-5, with D tentatively TRBD1 (5 bases). The CDR3 spans 14 residues. Germline V gene sequence: CDR1 LNHDA, CDR2 SQIVND (reference sequence). V was clipped by 3 bases and J by 4 bases, with 10 bases between them. As DNA, the CDR3 is TGTGCCAGTAGTATTGTTCCAGGGAATCAGCCCCAGCATTTT. Protein product: CASSIVPGNQPQHF.

This rearrangement joins TRBV29-1 to TRBJ2-1; D is unclear. V dropped 6 bases and J dropped 0 bases, with 3 bases sitting between them. The germline V gene has CDR1 SQVTM and CDR2 ANQGSEA. The CDR3 runs 11 residues. The CDR3 region has the DNA TGCAGCGTCGCCTCCTACAATGAGCAGTTCTTC. Protein: CSVASYNEQFF.

This chain links TRBV28 with TRBJ2-3; the D gene is possibly TRBD2 (7 bases). V shed 2 bases and J shed 0 bases, with 18 bases lying between them. CDR3 size: 18 residues. The germline V gene has CDR1 MDHEN and CDR2 SYDVKM. CDR3 region: CASSLLLGGRSSTDTQYF. The CDR3 nucleotides read TGTGCCAGCAGTTTACTACTGGGGGGGCGATCTAGCACAGATACGCAGTATTTT. The full variable domain, in which reference TRBV28 and TRBJ2-3 provide the parts outside the CDR3, is DVKVTQSSRYLVKRTGEKVFLECVQDMDHENMFWYRQDPGLGLRLIYFSYDVKMKEKGDIPEGYSVSREKKERFSLILESASTNQTSMYLCASSLLLGGRSSTDTQYFGPGTRLTVL.

This clone was counted a few times. The V call is TRBV6-1, the J call TRBJ2-5, with TRBD1 matching 7 bases. The ends lost 7 bases at V and 1 base at J; junction bases unmatched: 6. CDR3 length: 14 residues. Germline V lookup: CDR1 MNHNS, CDR2 SASEGT. CDR3 in DNA: TGTGCCAGCACCAAGGACAGGACCCAAGAGACCCAGTACTTC. This sequence encodes CASTKDRTQETQYF.

V and J are TRBV6-5 and TRBJ1-6; TRBD1 is a possible D gene (6 bases). CDR3 length: 12 residues. In germline, CDR1 is MNHEY, CDR2 SVGAGI. Between the trimmed V and J ends, which lost 7 bases and 7 bases, there was a span of 8 bases. CDR3 nucleotide sequence: TGTGCCAGCACCGGACAGAATTCACCCCTCCACTTT. Its protein product is CASTGQNSPLHF.

As DNA, the CDR3 is TGTGCCAGCTCACCAGGGACCGATAATTCACCCCTCCACTTT. Translated, it gives CASSPGTDNSPLHF. V is TRBV18 and J is TRBJ1-6, with D maybe TRBD1 (5 bases). V gave up 2 bases and J gave up 5 bases, with 7 bases separating them. This CDR3 is 14 amino acids long. Germline values: CDR1 KGHSH, CDR2 LQKENI.

The genes are TRBV11-2 and TRBJ2-7; maybe TRBD1 (7 bases). The CDR3 has 17 amino acids. V was shortened by 6 bases and J by 5 bases, with 26 bases between the two germline ends. Germline CDR1 reads SGHAT; CDR2 reads FQNNGV. The CDR3 bases are TGTGCCAGCAGACCCTTAGGAGGGGGCATGACCTTCCACGAGCAGTACTTC. Translated, it gives CASRPLGGGMTFHEQYF.